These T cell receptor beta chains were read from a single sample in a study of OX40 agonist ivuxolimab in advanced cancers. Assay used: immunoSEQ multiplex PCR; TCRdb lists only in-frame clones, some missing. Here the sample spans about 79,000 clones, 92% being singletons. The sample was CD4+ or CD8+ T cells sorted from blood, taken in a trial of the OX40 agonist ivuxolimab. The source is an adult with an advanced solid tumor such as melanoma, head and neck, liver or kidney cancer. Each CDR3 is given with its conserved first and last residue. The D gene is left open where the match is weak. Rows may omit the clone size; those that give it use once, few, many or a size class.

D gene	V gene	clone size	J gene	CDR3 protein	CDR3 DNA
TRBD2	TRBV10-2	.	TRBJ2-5	CASSAGGIETQYF	TGCGCCAGCAGTGCCGGGGGGATAGAGACCCAGTACTTC
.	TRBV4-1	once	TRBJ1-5	CASSQLLSGANQPQHF	TGCGCCAGCAGCCAACTCTTGTCAGGCGCTAATCAGCCCCAGCATTTT
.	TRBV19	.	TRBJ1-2	CASSGPWGGYTF	TGTGCCAGTAGTGGACCGTGGGGTGGCTACACCTTC
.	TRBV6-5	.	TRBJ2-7	CASRQSYEQYF	TGTGCCAGCAGGCAGTCCTACGAGCAGTACTTC
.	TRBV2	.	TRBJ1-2	CASSEALGVKLGYGYTF	TGTGCCAGCAGTGAAGCGCTTGGTGTGAAGCTGGGATATGGCTACACCTTC
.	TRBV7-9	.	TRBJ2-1	CASSFTGNEQFF	TGTGCCAGCAGCTTCACGGGAAATGAGCAGTTCTTC
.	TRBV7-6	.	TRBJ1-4	CASSFGTGGPTNEKLFF	TGTGCCAGCAGCTTTGGCACCGGAGGTCCAACTAATGAAAAACTGTTTTTT
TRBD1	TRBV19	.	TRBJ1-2	CASSISGGNGYTF	TGTGCCAGTAGTATTTCAGGGGGCAACGGCTACACCTTC
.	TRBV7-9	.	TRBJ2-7	CASSFDSYEQYF	TGTGCCAGCAGCTTTGACAGCTACGAGCAGTACTTC
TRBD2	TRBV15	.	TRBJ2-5	CATSRVIAGSETQYF	TGTGCCACCAGCAGAGTTATAGCGGGGTCAGAGACCCAGTACTTC
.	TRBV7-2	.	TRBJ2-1	CASSLLLNEQFF	TGTGCCAGCAGCTTACTCCTCAATGAGCAGTTCTTC
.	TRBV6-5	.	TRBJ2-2	CASSYSGTGTGELFF	TGTGCCAGCAGTTACTCGGGGACGGGAACCGGGGAGCTGTTTTTT
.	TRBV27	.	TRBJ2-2	CASSDIAGELFF	TGTGCCAGCAGTGACATCGCCGGGGAGCTGTTTTTT
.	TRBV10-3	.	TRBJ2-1	CAISEDRGNEQFF	TGTGCCATCAGTGAGGATAGGGGCAATGAGCAGTTCTTC
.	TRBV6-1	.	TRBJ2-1	CASSEGQHPYNEQFF	TGTGCCAGCAGTGAGGGGCAGCACCCCTACAATGAGCAGTTCTTC
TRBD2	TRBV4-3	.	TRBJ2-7	CASSQGLALSSYEQYF	TGCGCCAGCAGCCAAGGACTAGCACTGAGCTCCTACGAGCAGTACTTC